This TCR beta chain originates from a study of T cells after somatic rescue of genetic block. Germline V gives CDR1 SQVTM, CDR2 ANQGSEA. This CDR3 has 14 residues. V gave up 0 bases and J gave up 7 bases, with 12 bases separating them. TCRdb keeps only in-frame clones here, not all; method: immunoSEQ multiplex PCR. Among around 14,000 clones listed, about 70% were seen once. The sample taken for sequencing was peripheral blood mononuclear cells (PBMCs). The V call is TRBV29-1, the J call TRBJ2-2; the D gene is possibly TRBD1 (5 bases). This receptor was identified in a boy aged 10-17 years. The CDR3 here is CSVEEVPGFGELFF. In nucleotides, the CDR3 is TGCAGCGTTGAAGAGGTACCAGGGTTCGGGGAGCTGTTTTTT.